The clone carrying this TCR beta chain has only a few counts. These data belong to a study of OX40 agonist ivuxolimab in advanced cancers. The germline V gene encodes CDR1 MGHRA and CDR2 YSYEKL. The CDR3 is made up of 13 amino acids. With 4 bases removed from V and 8 bases from J, the gap between germline ends came to 14 bases. Assay: immunoSEQ multiplex PCR; the TCRdb copy retains only in-frame clones and omits some. The repertoire holds approximately 82,000 clones, with around 84% as singletons. This chain connects TRBV4-1 to TRBJ1-2, with a tentative D call TRBD1 (6 bases). This receptor was obtained from an adult with an advanced solid tumor such as melanoma, head and neck, liver or kidney cancer. The material was CD4+ or CD8+ T cells sorted from blood, obtained in a trial of the OX40 agonist ivuxolimab. The DNA of the CDR3 is TGCGCCAGCAGCCCACAGGGCCCAGACGGCTACACCTTC. Amino acids: CASSPQGPDGYTF.